The 14 T cell receptor beta chains below all came from one sample that was sequenced in a study of T cells in Graves' hyperthyroidism and ophthalmopathy. There were TCR beta CDR3 regions amplified from RNA transcripts. A set of HTBI primers served as the primers for a first-round RT-PCR of the TCR CDR3. TCRdb re-called the multiplex PCR reads with MiXCR, one entry per CDR3 protein. The sample lists hundreds of thousands of distinct CDR3 sequences, less than 20% occurring once. Material for sequencing was blood. The receptor set was obtained from a woman aged 18-35 years with Graves' hyperthyroidism that later progressed to Graves' ophthalmopathy.

This clonotype has only a few counts. The CDR3 region has the DNA TGTGCCAGCAGCCCCACAGGGGTCGGGCAGTACTTC. Protein: CASSPTGVGQYF. V gene TRBV7-2 combines with J gene TRBJ2-7; 7 bases match TRBD1. Per germline, CDR1 SGHTA and CDR2 FQGNSA. This CDR3 contains 12 residues. Trimming removed 5 bases from V and 9 bases from J; junction bases left unmatched: 7.

This clonotype has only a few counts. V gene TRBV3-1 combines with J gene TRBJ2-7; 9 bases map to TRBD2. Germline V lookup: CDR1 LGHDT, CDR2 YNNKEL (reference sequence). The CDR3 runs 20 residues. V dropped 1 base and J dropped 2; count of bases not matched to a gene: 18. For the CDR3, the DNA is TGTGCCAGCAGCCAAGTTCCCTGGGTCGGCTGGACTAGCGTCGCCTACGAGCAGTACTTC. Translated: CASSQVPWVGWTSVAYEQYF.

The rearrangement uses TRBV20-1 and TRBJ2-7; possible D gene TRBD2, 10 bases. V shed 0 bases and J shed 0 bases, with 30 bases lying between them. CDR3 length: 21 amino acids. In germline, CDR1 is DFQATT, CDR2 SNEGSKA (reference sequence). The CDR3 sequence: CSAREGQGFLSGRPFSYEQYF. For the CDR3, the DNA is TGCAGTGCTAGAGAAGGACAGGGGTTCCTTAGCGGGAGGCCCTTCTCCTACGAGCAGTACTTC.

This clonotype has more than one count but fewer than ten. This clone may be a read error of a much larger clone one base away. The chain recombines TRBV10-3 with TRBJ2-5, with a weak D call TRBD1 (6 bases). Germline V gene data show CDR1 as ENHRY and CDR2 as SYGVKD. The CDR3 totals 16 residues. The V gene lost 8 bases and the J gene lost 9 bases, with 28 bases spanning the gap. CDR3 nucleotides: TGTGCCATCTCGGGGCAGGGGCCAACCAATTCGGAGGCCCAGTACTTC. Protein product: CAISGQGPTNSEAQYF.

This clonotype was counted ten times or more. The genes are TRBV3-1 and TRBJ2-7; tentative D call: TRBD1 (5 bases). The CDR3 sequence is 13 residues long. V shed 2 bases and J shed 6 bases, with 11 bases lying between them. The germline V gene encodes CDR1 LGHDT and CDR2 YNNKEL (reference sequence). This CDR3 reads CASSQQGISEQYF. The CDR3 DNA reads as TGTGCCAGCAGCCAACAGGGTATAAGCGAGCAGTACTTC.

This clonotype was seen many times. The V gene is TRBV12-3 or TRBV12-4, the J gene TRBJ2-3; D is uncertain. This CDR3 comprises 14 residues. Trimming took 3 bases from V and 5 from J, leaving 12 bases between them. This CDR3 reads CASSFGIRIDTQYF. The CDR3 region has the DNA TGTGCCAGCAGTTTTGGTATTCGCATAGATACGCAGTATTTT.

This clonotype was observed a few times. The rearrangement joins TRBV4-3 to TRBJ2-3; TRBD2 aligns across 9 bases. Germline V gives CDR1 LGHNA, CDR2 YSLEER. V lost 1 base and J lost 2; bases outside the gene matches: 19. The CDR3 is 21 residues long. CDR3 amino acids: CASSQVRLAAILHSYTDTQYF. CDR3 DNA: TGCGCCAGCAGCCAAGTCCGACTAGCGGCTATCCTCCATTCCTACACAGATACGCAGTATTTT.

The rearrangement links TRBV7-3 to TRBJ2-2; D not certain. The V end lost 3 bases, the J end lost 2 bases, and 7 bases lay between the germline ends. Germline V CDR1 and CDR2: SGHTA, FQGTGA. There are 14 residues in the CDR3. The CDR3 protein is CASSFDSNTGELFF. The CDR3 DNA sequence: TGTGCCAGCAGCTTTGACTCAAACACCGGGGAGCTGTTTTTT.

On this clonotype: The conserved phenylalanine or tryptophan normally closing the CDR3 is absent here, so this likely arose from a read error. The gene calls are TRBV28 and TRBJ2-7; 8 nucleotides line up with TRBD1. V was pared by 5 bases and J by 2 bases, with 11 bases of the junction left unmatched. Germline V gene sequence: CDR1 MDHEN, CDR2 SYDVKM. The CDR3 extends over 16 amino acids. CDR3 loop: CASSLVPGQVPYEQYL. The CDR3 DNA reads TGTGCCAGCAGTCTTGTTCCGGGACAGGTGCCCTACGAGCAGTACCTC.

In its sample, this clonotype was seen many times. V gene TRBV27 combines with J gene TRBJ2-1; 11 bases fit TRBD2. The CDR3 sequence is 18 residues long. After removal of 5 bases from V and 0 bases from J, the junction contained 9 bases not matched to a gene. The germline V gene has CDR1 MNHEY and CDR2 SMNVEV (reference sequence). In DNA form, the CDR3 reads TGTGCCAGCAGTCCGGGACTAGCGGCATACAACTCCTACAATGAGCAGTTCTTC. Encoded protein: CASSPGLAAYNSYNEQFF.

This clonotype was counted at least ten times. The V and J genes are TRBV18 and TRBJ1-5, with D possibly being TRBD1 (5 bases). The length of the CDR3 is 15 residues. V gave up 4 bases and J gave up 2 bases, with 12 bases separating them. Germline V CDR1 and CDR2: KGHSH, LQKENI. The CDR3 spells CASSQQGDGNQPQHF. CDR3 nucleotides: TGTGCCAGCTCACAACAAGGGGATGGCAATCAGCCCCAGCATTTT. The full variable domain, completed using reference TRBV18 and TRBJ1-5, is NAGVMQNPRHLVRRRGQEARLRCSPMKGHSHVYWYRQLPEEGLKFMVYLQKENIIDESGMPKERFSAEFPKEGPSILRIQQVVRGDSAAYFCASSQQGDGNQPQHFGDGTRLSIL.

The chain joins TRBV20-1 to TRBJ1-2; 7 nucleotides align to TRBD1. Looked up from germline, CDR1 is DFQATT and CDR2 is SNEGSKA (reference sequence). J was trimmed by 5 bases and V by 0 bases; bases with no gene match: 9. The CDR3 sequence is 15 residues long. The CDR3 reads CSAREEGTAYYGYTF. The CDR3 bases are TGCAGTGCTAGAGAAGAGGGGACAGCCTATTATGGCTACACCTTC.

The sample holds a few counts of this clonotype. The chain is built from TRBV5-1 and TRBJ2-5; the match to TRBD1 covers 9 bases. The CDR3 runs 13 residues. V dropped 4 bases and J dropped 5; count of bases not matched to a gene: 3. From germline, CDR1 is SGHRS and CDR2 YFSETQ. CDR3 loop: CASSGTGSETQYF. CDR3 nucleotides: TGCGCCAGCAGCGGGACAGGGTCGGAGACCCAGTACTTC.

About this clonotype: A read error may be the cause here, since a much bigger clone is one base away. The rearrangement links TRBV7-9 to TRBJ2-1; tentatively, D is TRBD2 (7 bases). The V end lost 4 bases, the J end lost 5 bases, and 15 bases lay between the germline ends. Germline CDR1 is SEHNR and CDR2 is FQNEAQ (reference sequence). The CDR3 length is 15 residues. DNA for the CDR3: TGTGCCAGCAGCTCAGGGGCGGGGGCGGACAATGAGCAGTTCTTC. This gives the protein CASSSGAGADNEQFF.